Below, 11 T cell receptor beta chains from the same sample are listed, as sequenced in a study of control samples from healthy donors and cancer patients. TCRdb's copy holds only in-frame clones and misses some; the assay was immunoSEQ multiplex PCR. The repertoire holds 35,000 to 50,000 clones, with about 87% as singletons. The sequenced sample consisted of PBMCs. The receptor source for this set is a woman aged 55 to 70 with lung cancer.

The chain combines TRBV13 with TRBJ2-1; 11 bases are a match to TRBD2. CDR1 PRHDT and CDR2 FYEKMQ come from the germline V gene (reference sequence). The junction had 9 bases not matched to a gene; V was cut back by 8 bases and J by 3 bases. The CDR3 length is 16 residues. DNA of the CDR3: TGTGCCAGCGGGACTAGCGGAGGCGGGTTCTACAATGAGCAGTTCTTC. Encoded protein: CASGTSGGGFYNEQFF.

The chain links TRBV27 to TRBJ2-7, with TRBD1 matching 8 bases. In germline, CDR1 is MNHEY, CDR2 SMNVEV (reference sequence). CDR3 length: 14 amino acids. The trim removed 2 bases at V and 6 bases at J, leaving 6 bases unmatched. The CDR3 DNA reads TGTGCCAGCAGTTTAAGGACAGGGAGGAGCGAGCAGTACTTC. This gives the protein CASSLRTGRSEQYF.

The CDR3 reads CASGRGDTQYF. CDR3 nucleotides: TGTGCCAGCGGCCGTGGGGATACGCAGTATTTT. V usage is TRBV7-9 and J usage is TRBJ2-3; no definite D call. V was shortened by 8 bases and J by 6 bases, with 9 bases between the two germline ends. Germline CDR1 and CDR2: SEHNR and FQNEAQ (reference sequence). The CDR3 consists of 11 residues.

Written as DNA, the CDR3 is TGTGCCAGCCGCGGAGGGGGCTTAGGAGGCTACACCTTC. This translates into CASRGGGLGGYTF. The rearrangement joins TRBV27 to TRBJ1-2, with 7 bases fitting TRBD1. Germline CDR1 reads MNHEY; CDR2 reads SMNVEV (reference sequence). J was trimmed by 8 bases and V by 8 bases; bases with no gene match: 11. This CDR3 spans 13 amino acids.

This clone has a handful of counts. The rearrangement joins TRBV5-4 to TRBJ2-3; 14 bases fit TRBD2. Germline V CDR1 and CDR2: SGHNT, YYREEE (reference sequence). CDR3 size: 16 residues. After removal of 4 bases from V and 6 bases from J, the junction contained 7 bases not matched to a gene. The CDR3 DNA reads TGTGCCAGCAGCCCGGGACTAGCGGGAGCGGGTGATACGCAGTATTTT. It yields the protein CASSPGLAGAGDTQYF.

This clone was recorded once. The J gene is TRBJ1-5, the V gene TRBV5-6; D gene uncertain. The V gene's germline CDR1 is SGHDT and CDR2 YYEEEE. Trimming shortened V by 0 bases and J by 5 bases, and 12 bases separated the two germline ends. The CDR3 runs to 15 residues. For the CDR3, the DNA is TGTGCCAGCAGCTTGGGAGATAGAGACGATCAGCCCCAGCATTTT. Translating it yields CASSLGDRDDQPQHF.

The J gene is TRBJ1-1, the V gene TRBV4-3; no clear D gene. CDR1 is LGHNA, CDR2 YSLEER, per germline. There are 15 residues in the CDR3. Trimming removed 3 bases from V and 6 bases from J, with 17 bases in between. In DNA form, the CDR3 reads TGCGCCAGCAGCCATTCGAACAGAGCTCGTCCTGAAGCTTTCTTT. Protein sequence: CASSHSNRARPEAFF.

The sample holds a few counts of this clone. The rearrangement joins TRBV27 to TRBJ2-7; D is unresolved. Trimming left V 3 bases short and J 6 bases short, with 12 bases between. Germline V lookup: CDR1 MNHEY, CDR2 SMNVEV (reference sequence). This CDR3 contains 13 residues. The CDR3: CASSLIGSAEQYF. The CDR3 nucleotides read TGTGCCAGCAGTTTGATAGGGTCGGCCGAGCAGTACTTC.

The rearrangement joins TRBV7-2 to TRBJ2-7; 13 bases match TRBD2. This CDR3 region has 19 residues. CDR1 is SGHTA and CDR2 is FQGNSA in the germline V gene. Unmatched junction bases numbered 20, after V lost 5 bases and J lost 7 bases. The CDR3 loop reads CASSLDVGTSGRAVGEQYF. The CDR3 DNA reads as TGTGCCAGCAGCCTAGACGTGGGTACTAGCGGGAGGGCGGTGGGGGAGCAGTACTTC.

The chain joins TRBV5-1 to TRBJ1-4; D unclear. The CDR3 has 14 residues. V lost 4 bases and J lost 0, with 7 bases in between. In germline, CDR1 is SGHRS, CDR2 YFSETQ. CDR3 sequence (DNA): TGCGCCAGCAGCCTAGAAGCAACTAATGAAAAACTGTTTTTT. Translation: CASSLEATNEKLFF.

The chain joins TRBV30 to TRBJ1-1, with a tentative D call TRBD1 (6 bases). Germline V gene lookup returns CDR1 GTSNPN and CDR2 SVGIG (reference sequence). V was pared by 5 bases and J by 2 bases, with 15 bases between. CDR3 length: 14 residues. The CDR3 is CAWGIGGQNTEAFF. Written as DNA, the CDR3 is TGTGCCTGGGGAATAGGGGGACAAAACACTGAAGCTTTCTTT.